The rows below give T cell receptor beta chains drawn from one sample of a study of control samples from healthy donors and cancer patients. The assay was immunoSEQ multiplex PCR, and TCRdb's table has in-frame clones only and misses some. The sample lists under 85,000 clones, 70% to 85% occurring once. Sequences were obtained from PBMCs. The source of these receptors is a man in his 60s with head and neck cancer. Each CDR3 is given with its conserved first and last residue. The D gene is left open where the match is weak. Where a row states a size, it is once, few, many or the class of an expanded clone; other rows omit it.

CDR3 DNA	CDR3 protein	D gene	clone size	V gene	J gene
TGTGCCAGCAGCGTAGGTCTAGCGGGAGTGAGTGGGGGCAATGAGCAGTTCTTC	CASSVGLAGVSGGNEQFF	TRBD2	-	TRBV9	TRBJ2-1
TGTGCCAGCAGTCAACGCGGCCCCTACAATGAGCAGTTCTTC	CASSQRGPYNEQFF	-	-	TRBV6-5	TRBJ2-1
TGCAGCGTCCCAAGGGCTCGGGACTACCACAAAAACATTCAGTACTTC	CSVPRARDYHKNIQYF	TRBD2	-	TRBV29-1	TRBJ2-4
TGCAGCGTTCTTAATCCGGTGAATCCCAATAGCCTTTCCTACAATGAGCAGTTCTTC	CSVLNPVNPNSLSYNEQFF	-	once	TRBV29-1	TRBJ2-1
TGTGCCAGTAGTATCCAGGACAGGGGGAAATCCCTCCACTTT	CASSIQDRGKSLHF	TRBD1	many	TRBV19	TRBJ1-6
TGTGCCAGCAGCCAAGCCCGGACTAGCGGGAGCGGGGAGCAGTTCTTC	CASSQARTSGSGEQFF	TRBD2	-	TRBV4-2	TRBJ2-1
TGTGCCAGCAGCACATGGACAGGGGGTATCTATGGCTACACCTTC	CASSTWTGGIYGYTF	TRBD1	-	TRBV5-6	TRBJ1-2
TGTGCCAGCAGCTTGACGCGAGCGAGCACAGATACGCAGTATTTT	CASSLTRASTDTQYF	-	few	TRBV5-5	TRBJ2-3
TGCGCCAGCAGCTCACCCCCCGGGACTAGCGGGAGGGCCGTGCACGGGGAGCTGTTTTTT	CASSSPPGTSGRAVHGELFF	TRBD2	-	TRBV5-1	TRBJ2-2
TGCGCCAGCAGCCACTATGACTATGGCTACACCTTC	CASSHYDYGYTF	-	-	TRBV4-1	TRBJ1-2
TGTGCCAGCAGTGCCGGCATTAGCACAGATACGCAGTATTTT	CASSAGISTDTQYF	-	-	TRBV6-4	TRBJ2-3
TGTGCCAGCAGTAGGGACAGGTTGGAAGAGCAGTACTTC	CASSRDRLEEQYF	TRBD1	few	TRBV6-5	TRBJ2-7
TGTGCCAGCTCACCAACTAGCGGGAGCACAGATACGCAGTATTTT	CASSPTSGSTDTQYF	TRBD2	-	TRBV18	TRBJ2-3
TGTGCCATCAGCCGGGACAGGGCGGGGGGAGGTTCACCCCTCCACTTT	CAISRDRAGGGSPLHF	TRBD1	-	TRBV10-3	TRBJ1-6
TGTGCCAGCAGCCACGGACTAAGGGGAGGTTGGACTGAAGCTTTCTTT	CASSHGLRGGWTEAFF	-	-	TRBV5-4	TRBJ1-1
TGTGCCAGCATGGAGGGGGCCGGGACAGATACGCAGTATTTT	CASMEGAGTDTQYF	-	-	TRBV28	TRBJ2-3
TGTGCCAGTAGTAGGACAGGGGAAACCGGGGAGCTGTTTTTT	CASSRTGETGELFF	TRBD1	few	TRBV19	TRBJ2-2
TGTGCTAGCAGCTTATACCTTTCCGGGACTAGCGGGACTAGTGAGCAGTTCTTC	CASSLYLSGTSGTSEQFF	TRBD2	-	TRBV7-7	TRBJ2-1
TGTGCCAGCAGCTTATACAGCCTTGCCACCGGGGAGCTGTTTTTT	CASSLYSLATGELFF	-	-	TRBV11-2	TRBJ2-2
TGTGCCAGCAGTGAAAATAGACAGGGGTTATCCTACGAGCAGTACTTC	CASSENRQGLSYEQYF	TRBD1	-	TRBV6-1	TRBJ2-7
TGTGCCAGCAGCAACCTAAGGGGGCCACCTGAAGCTTTCTTT	CASSNLRGPPEAFF	TRBD1	-	TRBV5-5	TRBJ1-1
TGTGCCAGCAGTCCCCTCGGCGCGGGACATAGTGAGCAGTTCTTC	CASSPLGAGHSEQFF	-	-	TRBV28	TRBJ2-1
TGTGCCAGTAGTATACTAGCGGGAGATTGGACAGATACGCAGTATTTT	CASSILAGDWTDTQYF	TRBD2	-	TRBV19	TRBJ2-3
TGTGCCAGCGCGACCGGGGGATACGAGCAGTACTTC	CASATGGYEQYF	-	-	TRBV27	TRBJ2-7
TGCGCCAGCAGCCGAATGGACAGGGGGCGAATTGGAAACACCATATATTTT	CASSRMDRGRIGNTIYF	TRBD1	-	TRBV5-1	TRBJ1-3
TGTGCCACTTCGACAGGGGAGTTATTATACTATGGCTACACCTTC	CATSTGELLYYGYTF	TRBD1	-	TRBV19	TRBJ1-2
TGCGCCAGCAGTTATTTTCGGGACACTGAAGCTTTCTTT	CASSYFRDTEAFF	-	-	TRBV4-1	TRBJ1-1
TGCGCCAGCAGCTTGCCAGGGCGGTCCTACAATGAGCAGTTCTTC	CASSLPGRSYNEQFF	-	-	TRBV5-1	TRBJ2-1
TGTGCCAGCATGGACAGACAAGAGACCCAGTACTTC	CASMDRQETQYF	-	-	TRBV2	TRBJ2-5
TGTGCCAGCAGCTCCCGTAGCGGGCCAGTATTTCGCTATGGCTACACCTTC	CASSSRSGPVFRYGYTF	-	-	TRBV9	TRBJ1-2
TGTGCCAGCAGCAGCCGGGACTCGAACACTGAAGCTTTCTTT	CASSSRDSNTEAFF	-	-	TRBV7-2	TRBJ1-1
TGTGCCAGCACCCACACGGGGACTAGCGGGAGGTACGAGCAGTACTTC	CASTHTGTSGRYEQYF	TRBD2	few	TRBV2	TRBJ2-7
TGTGCCAGCAGGCAGGGTAGGGAGGCCCAGTACTTC	CASRQGREAQYF	-	once	TRBV6-5	TRBJ2-5
TGTGCCAGCAGTTTAGGTACAGGGGCCCCAGGGGCCAACGTCCTGACTTTC	CASSLGTGAPGANVLTF	TRBD1	-	TRBV28	TRBJ2-6
TGTGCCAGCAGCGCAGGACTGGACTCCTACGAGCAGTACTTC	CASSAGLDSYEQYF	-	-	TRBV11-2	TRBJ2-7
TGTGCCAGTAGTATAGGACGTACTCAGCCCCAGCATTTT	CASSIGRTQPQHF	-	-	TRBV19	TRBJ1-5
TGCAGCGTTCGCACAGGGGCTGGGGCCAACGTCCTGACTTTC	CSVRTGAGANVLTF	TRBD1	-	TRBV29-1	TRBJ2-6